A single TCR beta chain is shown here with its context. Its antigen is not known. The data stem from a study of tumor-infiltrating lymphocytes in primary liver carcinoma. Overall study results and limits: Tumors had a significantly higher top-250-clone fraction than blood (p = 0.039). Overlap between tumor regions exceeded overlap of tumor with adjacent tissue or blood.

Joint extraction of RNA and DNA used roughly 20-33 mg of bulk tissue that was unsorted. Germline V gene data show CDR1 as SGHAT and CDR2 as FQNNGV. The length of the CDR3 is 13 residues. V lost 5 bases and J 13 bases, leaving 19 bases between the germline ends. TCR beta cDNA was reverse-transcribed from about 550 ng of total RNA. The reaction used a constant-region primer and ProtoScript II reverse transcriptase. Sequencing libraries for TCR beta derived from three nested multiplex PCR rounds that used slightly modified ARM-PCR. It was with TRBV1-TRBV30 forward primers and a C-beta reverse primer that the first two PCR rounds were run, at approximately 10 cycles each. Via MiXCR, TCRdb re-called the multiplex PCR reads, giving one row per CDR3 protein. The table records 100,000 to 150,000 distinct CDR3 sequences, 60% to 75% of them present only once.

The sequenced material came from liver tumor tissue from sampling region 3. The subset: tumor region T3, left-lateral pole. The chain carries TRBV11-2 and TRBJ2-3, with D perhaps matching TRBD1 (5 bases). This sequence originates from a woman aged 55-69 years with primary liver carcinoma and hepatitis B virus infection. The CDR3, as DNA: TGTGCCAGCAGCCCGCCAGGGTCTAGGGCGGAGTATTTT. Amino acid sequence: CASSPPGSRAEYF.